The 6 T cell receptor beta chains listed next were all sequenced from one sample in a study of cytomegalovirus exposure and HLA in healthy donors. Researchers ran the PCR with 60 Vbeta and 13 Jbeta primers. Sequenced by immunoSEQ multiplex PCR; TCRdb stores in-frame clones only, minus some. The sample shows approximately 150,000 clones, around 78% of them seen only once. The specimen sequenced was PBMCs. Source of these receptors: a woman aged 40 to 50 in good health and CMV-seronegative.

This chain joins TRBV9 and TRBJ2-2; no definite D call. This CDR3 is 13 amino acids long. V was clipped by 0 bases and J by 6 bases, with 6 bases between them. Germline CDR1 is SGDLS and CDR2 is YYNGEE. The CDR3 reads CASSVVPAGELFF. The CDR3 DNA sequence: TGTGCCAGCAGCGTAGTGCCGGCCGGGGAGCTGTTTTTT.

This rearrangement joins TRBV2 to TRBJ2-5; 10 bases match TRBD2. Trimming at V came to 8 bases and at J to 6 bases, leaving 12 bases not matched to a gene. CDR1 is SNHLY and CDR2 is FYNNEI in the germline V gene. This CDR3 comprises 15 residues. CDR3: CASLAGGSKRQTQYF. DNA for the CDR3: TGTGCCAGCTTAGCGGGAGGAAGCAAAAGGCAGACCCAGTACTTC. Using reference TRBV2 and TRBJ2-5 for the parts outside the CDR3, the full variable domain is EPEVTQTPSHQVTQMGQEVILRCVPISNHLYFYWYRQILGQKVEFLVSFYNNEISEKSEIFDDQFSVERPDGSNFTLKIRSTKLEDSAMYFCASLAGGSKRQTQYFGPGTRLLVL.

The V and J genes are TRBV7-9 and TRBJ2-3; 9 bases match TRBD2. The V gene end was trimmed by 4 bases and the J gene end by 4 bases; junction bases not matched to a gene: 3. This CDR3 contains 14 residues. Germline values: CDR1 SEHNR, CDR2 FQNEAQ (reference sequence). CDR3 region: CASSSGLASDTQYF. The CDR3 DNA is TGTGCCAGCAGCTCCGGACTAGCGTCAGATACGCAGTATTTT.

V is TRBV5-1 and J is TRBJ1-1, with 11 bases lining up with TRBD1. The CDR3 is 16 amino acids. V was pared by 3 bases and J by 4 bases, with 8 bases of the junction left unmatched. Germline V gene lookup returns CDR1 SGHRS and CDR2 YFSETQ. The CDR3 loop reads CASSSILGTGGTEAFF. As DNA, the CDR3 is TGCGCCAGCAGCTCCATTCTCGGGACAGGGGGCACTGAAGCTTTCTTT.

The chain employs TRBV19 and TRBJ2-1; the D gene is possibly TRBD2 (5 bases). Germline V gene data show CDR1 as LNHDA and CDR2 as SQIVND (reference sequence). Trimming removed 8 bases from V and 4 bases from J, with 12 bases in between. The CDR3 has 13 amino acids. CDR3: CASSKPGYNEQFF. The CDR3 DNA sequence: TGTGCCAGTTCCAAACCGGGGTACAATGAGCAGTTCTTC.

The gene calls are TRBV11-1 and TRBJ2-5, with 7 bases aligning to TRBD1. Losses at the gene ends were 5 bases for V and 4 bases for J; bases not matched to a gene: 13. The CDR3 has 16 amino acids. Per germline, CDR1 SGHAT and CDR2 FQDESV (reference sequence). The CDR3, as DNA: TGTGCCAGCAGCCCTTACAGGGGTGGTATCGGAGAGACCCAGTACTTC. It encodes CASSPYRGGIGETQYF.